The 22 T cell receptor beta chains below were found in one sample sequenced in a study of identical twins. TCRdb processed the 5' RACE reads anew with MiXCR; each CDR3 protein has one entry. The table records 240,000 or so distinct CDR3 sequences, about 13% of them present only once. These data were also filed under a second study, of yellow fever vaccine responses in identical twins.

The sequenced material came from memory (CD45RO+) T cells sorted from blood. The receptors were sampled from a woman aged 18-29 years in good health.

This clonotype has more than one count but fewer than ten. This rearrangement joins TRBV5-6 to TRBJ1-4; D is undetermined. V shed 4 bases and J shed 8 bases, with 15 bases lying between them. CDR3 length: 14 residues. Germline V CDR1 and CDR2: SGHDT, YYEEEE. The CDR3 sequence: CASSPLGKGEKLFF. The CDR3 DNA sequence: TGTGCCAGCAGCCCCCTTGGAAAAGGGGAAAAACTGTTTTTT.

This sequence joins TRBV27 and TRBJ2-7; 9 bases align to TRBD1. With 5 bases clipped from V and 4 bases from J, the junction kept 6 bases outside the gene matches. The CDR3 consists of 14 residues. From germline, CDR1 is MNHEY and CDR2 SMNVEV (reference sequence). The CDR3, as DNA: TGTGCCAGCAGTCCCCGGGACAGGGCATACGAGCAGTACTTC. As protein: CASSPRDRAYEQYF.

In this sample, this clonotype turned up many times. The gene calls are TRBV12-3 or TRBV12-4 and TRBJ1-2, with D hard to call. There are 15 residues in the CDR3. Trimming took off 11 bases at V and 0 bases at J, with 19 bases between the two ends. The CDR3: CASYWEGLPNYGYTF. For the CDR3, the DNA is TGTGCCTCCTACTGGGAAGGATTACCTAACTATGGCTACACCTTC.

V gene TRBV27 combines with J gene TRBJ2-7; 10 bases are a match to TRBD2. The germline gives CDR1 MNHEY, CDR2 SMNVEV (reference sequence). The CDR3 is 19 residues long. V lost 6 bases to trimming and J lost 1 base; unmatched junction nucleotides: 18. DNA of the CDR3: TGTGCCAGCAGCCCCCGCCGTGGGCTAGCGGGAGTCCAATCCTACGAGCAGTACTTC. Translated: CASSPRRGLAGVQSYEQYF.

Points on this clonotype: This may arise from a read error, as a much more abundant clone is one base away. The chain couples TRBV20-1 to TRBJ2-5, with 10 bases lining up with TRBD1. This CDR3 region has 15 residues. The germline CDR1 and CDR2 sequences are DFQATT and SNEGSKA (reference sequence). Here the CDR3 reads CCASGSGQGLKTQYF. DNA for the CDR3: TGCTGTGCTAGTGGGTCGGGACAGGGGTTGAAGACCCAGTACTTC.

This chain uses TRBV20-1 with TRBJ2-4, with 8 bases matching TRBD1. CDR3 length equals 16 residues. Germline lookup yields CDR1 DFQATT and CDR2 SNEGSKA (reference sequence). Losses at the gene ends were 0 bases for V and 1 base for J; bases not matched to a gene: 5. The CDR3 DNA is TGCAGTGCTAGAGATATGGGACAGGTCGCCAAAAACATTCAGTACTTC. Encoded protein: CSARDMGQVAKNIQYF.

This clonotype was recorded a few times. The chain is built from TRBV6-4 and TRBJ2-1, with a possible D match to TRBD2 (5 bases). Germline values: CDR1 MRHNA, CDR2 SNTAGT. V lost 0 bases, J lost 13 bases, and 16 bases lay in between. The CDR3 runs to 14 residues. The CDR3 region is CASSDSLDSSGQFF. CDR3 nucleotides: TGTGCCAGCAGTGACTCCCTAGACTCCTCGGGACAGTTCTTC.

V usage is TRBV5-1 and J usage is TRBJ2-2; D is possibly TRBD2 (5 bases). In germline, CDR1 is SGHRS, CDR2 YFSETQ. CDR3 length: 15 amino acids. The V and J ends lost 2 bases and 0 bases respectively, with 8 bases between them. The chain's CDR3 is CASSFQEANTGELFF. The CDR3 region has the DNA TGCGCCAGCAGCTTTCAGGAGGCGAACACCGGGGAGCTGTTTTTT. The full variable domain, completed using reference TRBV5-1 and TRBJ2-2, is KAGVTQTPRYLIKTRGQQVTLSCSPISGHRSVSWYQQTPGQGLQFLFEYFSETQRNKGNFPGRFSGRQFSNSRSEMNVSTLELGDSALYLCASSFQEANTGELFFGEGSRLTVL.

To note about this clonotype: A read error is possible here, since a much larger clone lies one base away. This chain links TRBV5-1 with TRBJ2-1, with no clear D. The germline CDR1 and CDR2 sequences are SGHRS and YFSETQ. CDR3 length: 17 amino acids. V dropped 3 bases and J dropped 3 bases, with 19 bases sitting between them. Here the CDR3 reads CASSSISRPSCYNEQFF. The CDR3 DNA sequence: TGCGCCAGCAGCTCCATAAGCAGGCCGAGCTGCTACAATGAGCAGTTCTTC.

This clonotype was counted a few times. The chain uses TRBV6-1 and TRBJ1-4, with TRBD1 identical over 11 bases. Germline V CDR1 and CDR2: MNHNS, SASEGT. The CDR3 runs 14 residues. J was trimmed by 10 bases and V by 6 bases; bases with no gene match: 7. CDR3 in amino acids: CASRPRTGGGKLFF. The CDR3 nucleotides are TGTGCCAGCAGACCCCGGACAGGGGGCGGAAAACTGTTTTTT.

The chain employs TRBV2 and TRBJ2-1; 10 positions match TRBD2. J was trimmed by 5 bases and V by 3 bases; bases with no gene match: 7. The CDR3 has 16 residues. Germline V gene lookup returns CDR1 SNHLY and CDR2 FYNNEI. CDR3 coding DNA: TGTGCCAGCAGTGACCCTAGCGGGAGAGGTCACAATGAGCAGTTCTTC. Amino acids: CASSDPSGRGHNEQFF. Based on the CDR3 plus reference TRBV2 and TRBJ2-1, the full variable domain is EPEVTQTPSHQVTQMGQEVILRCVPISNHLYFYWYRQILGQKVEFLVSFYNNEISEKSEIFDDQFSVERPDGSNFTLKIRSTKLEDSAMYFCASSDPSGRGHNEQFFGPGTRLTVL.

This clonotype came up many times. The chain uses TRBV13 and TRBJ2-7; 10 positions agree with TRBD1. Germline V gene lookup returns CDR1 PRHDT and CDR2 FYEKMQ (reference sequence). The CDR3 spans 14 residues. Losses at the gene ends were 5 bases for V and 11 bases for J; bases not matched to a gene: 12. This CDR3 reads CASSLGQGTETEYF. For the CDR3, the DNA is TGTGCCAGCAGCCTGGGACAGGGGACAGAAACAGAGTACTTC.

This clonotype was counted at least ten times. The chain couples TRBV18 to TRBJ2-7; 9 bases are a match to TRBD2. This CDR3 is built from 16 residues. Germline V gene data show CDR1 as KGHSH and CDR2 as LQKENI. The V gene end was trimmed by 2 bases and the J gene end by 2 bases; junction bases not matched to a gene: 7. CDR3 in DNA: TGTGCCAGCTCACCAAAAAGTGCTAGCGGGACCTACGAGCAGTACTTC. It translates to CASSPKSASGTYEQYF. The full variable domain, its missing parts supplied by reference TRBV18 and TRBJ2-7, is NAGVMQNPRHLVRRRGQEARLRCSPMKGHSHVYWYRQLPEEGLKFMVYLQKENIIDESGMPKERFSAEFPKEGPSILRIQQVVRGDSAAYFCASSPKSASGTYEQYFGPGTRLTVT.

This clonotype came up many times. The J gene is TRBJ1-2, the V gene TRBV12-5; TRBD1 aligns across 7 bases. The CDR3 covers 15 residues. J was trimmed by 4 bases and V by 6 bases; bases with no gene match: 11. Germline CDR1 LGHNT, CDR2 FRNRAP. The CDR3 sequence: CASGSSGTETYGYTF. CDR3 sequence (DNA): TGTGCTAGTGGCTCATCCGGGACAGAGACCTATGGCTACACCTTC.

The genes are TRBV24-1 and TRBJ2-1, with unresolved D. CDR1 and CDR2 (germline): KGHDR, SFDVKD. The CDR3 extends over 13 amino acids. Trimming stripped 9 bases from V and 8 bases from J, with 16 bases between. The CDR3 coding sequence is TGTGCCACCGAGGCCTGGGTGAGCCATGAGCAGTTCTTC. Protein sequence: CATEAWVSHEQFF.

This clonotype has more than one count but fewer than ten. The rearrangement joins TRBV12-3 or TRBV12-4 to TRBJ2-4, with unresolved D. V shed 4 bases and J shed 8 bases, with 15 bases lying between them. The CDR3 sequence is 14 residues long. CDR3 loop: CASSSRNFGDIQYF. Written as DNA, the CDR3 is TGTGCCAGCAGTTCCCGGAACTTCGGAGACATTCAGTACTTC.

The rearrangement links TRBV20-1 to TRBJ2-7; D is unresolved. Germline V gene lookup returns CDR1 DFQATT and CDR2 SNEGSKA (reference sequence). Trimming removed 3 bases from V and 3 bases from J, with 18 bases in between. The CDR3 runs 15 residues. For the CDR3, the DNA is TGCAGTGCTAGTTCTGATGGTAGCTGGAGCTACGAGCAGTACTTC. This gives the protein CSASSDGSWSYEQYF.

This clonotype was recorded a few times. The CDR3 DNA reads as TGTGCCAGCAGTTCGCGCCCCTGGGGTGAGACCCAGTACTTC. Translated, it gives CASSSRPWGETQYF. This chain joins TRBV6-2 or TRBV6-3 and TRBJ2-5; D not resolved. The CDR3 has 14 amino acids. Germline-derived CDR1 and CDR2 are MNHEY and SVGEGT. Trimming stripped 4 bases from V and 5 bases from J, with 14 bases between.

This clonotype was seen a few times. J is TRBJ1-2 and V is TRBV20-1; D gene uncertain. Germline-derived CDR1 and CDR2 are DFQATT and SNEGSKA (reference sequence). The CDR3 has 13 amino acids. V was shortened by 1 base and J by 1 base, with 7 bases between the two germline ends. The CDR3 bases are TGCAGTGCTAGAGTGTCTGTTAACTATGGCTACACCTTC. Its translation is CSARVSVNYGYTF.

This clonotype was counted between two and nine times. The chain carries TRBV5-1 and TRBJ2-3, with a possible D match to TRBD2 (6 bases). The CDR3 consists of 15 residues. From germline, CDR1 is SGHRS and CDR2 YFSETQ. Trimming took 4 bases from V and 1 from J, leaving 13 bases between them. CDR3: CASSLSGDRTDTQYF. CDR3 sequence (DNA): TGCGCCAGCAGCCTGTCGGGGGACCGCACAGATACGCAGTATTTT.

This clonotype occurred a few times. V is TRBV12-3 or TRBV12-4 and J is TRBJ1-2; 8 bases align to TRBD1. After removal of 3 bases from V and 7 bases from J, the junction contained 7 bases not matched to a gene. There are 14 residues in the CDR3. As DNA, the CDR3 is TGTGCCAGCAGTTTCAATGGACAGGGTCGTGGCTACACCTTC. This sequence encodes CASSFNGQGRGYTF.

Worth noting for this clonotype: This could be a read error, since a much larger clone is one nucleotide away. This chain connects TRBV12-3 or TRBV12-4 to TRBJ2-5; tentatively, D is TRBD1 or TRBD2 (7 bases each). The CDR3 totals 15 residues. V lost 6 bases and J 4 bases, leaving 18 bases between the germline ends. The CDR3 region is CASSSGGGGGETQYF. The CDR3 coding sequence is TGTGCCAGCAGCTCAGGGGGGGGAGGGGGAGAGACCCAGTACTTC.